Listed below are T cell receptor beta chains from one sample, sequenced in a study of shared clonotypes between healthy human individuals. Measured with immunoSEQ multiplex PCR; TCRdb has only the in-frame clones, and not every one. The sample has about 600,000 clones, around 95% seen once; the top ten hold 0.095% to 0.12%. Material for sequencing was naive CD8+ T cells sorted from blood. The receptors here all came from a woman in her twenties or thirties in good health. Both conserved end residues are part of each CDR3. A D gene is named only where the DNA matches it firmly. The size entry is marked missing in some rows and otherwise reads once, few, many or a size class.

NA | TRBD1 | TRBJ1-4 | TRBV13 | CASSSHGQGTEKLFF | TGTGCCAGCAGCTCACACGGACAGGGGACAGAAAAACTGTTTTTT
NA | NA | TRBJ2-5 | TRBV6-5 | CASSPHLAQPQYF | TGTGCCAGCAGTCCCCATTTGGCCCAGCCCCAGTACTTC
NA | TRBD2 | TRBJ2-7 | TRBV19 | CASSPSGKNSYEQYF | TGTGCCAGTAGTCCTAGCGGGAAGAACTCCTACGAGCAGTACTTC
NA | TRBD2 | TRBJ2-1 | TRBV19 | CASSIQRDYNEQFF | TGTGCCAGTAGTATCCAGCGGGACTACAATGAGCAGTTCTTC
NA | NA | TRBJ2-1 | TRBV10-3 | CAISRDYNEQFF | TGTGCCATCAGTCGGGACTACAATGAGCAGTTCTTC
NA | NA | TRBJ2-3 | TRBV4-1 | CASSQNTGEADTQYF | TGCGCCAGCAGCCAAAATACCGGGGAGGCAGATACGCAGTATTTT
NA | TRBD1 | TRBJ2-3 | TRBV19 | CASSTDRGTDTQYF | TGTGCCAGTAGTACCGACAGGGGGACAGATACGCAGTATTTT
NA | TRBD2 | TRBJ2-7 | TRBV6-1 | CASSDFPREGYEQYF | TGTGCCAGCAGTGATTTTCCGCGGGAGGGCTACGAGCAGTACTTC
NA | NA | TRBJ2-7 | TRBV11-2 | CASLPRHYEQYF | TGTGCCAGCCTCCCCCGCCACTACGAGCAGTACTTC
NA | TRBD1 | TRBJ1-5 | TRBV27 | CASSPGTGNQPQHF | TGTGCCAGCAGCCCTGGGACAGGCAATCAGCCCCAGCATTTT
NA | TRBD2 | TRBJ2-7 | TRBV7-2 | CASSPIVAGVHEQYF | TGTGCCAGCAGCCCGATAGTAGCGGGAGTTCACGAGCAGTACTTC
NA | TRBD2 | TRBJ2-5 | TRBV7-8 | CASSRHGLIAGGPETQYF | TGTGCCAGCAGCCGGCATGGATTGATAGCGGGAGGGCCAGAGACCCAGTACTTC
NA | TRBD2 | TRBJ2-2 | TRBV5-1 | CASSLEASGPGELFF | TGCGCCAGCAGCTTGGAGGCTAGCGGGCCCGGGGAGCTGTTTTTT
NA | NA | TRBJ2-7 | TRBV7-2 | CASSLAGANEQYF | TGTGCCAGCAGCTTAGCAGGGGCCAACGAGCAGTACTTC
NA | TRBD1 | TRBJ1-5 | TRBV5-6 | CASSTTGTGGYGQPQHF | TGTGCCAGCAGCACCACCGGGACAGGGGGCTACGGACAGCCCCAGCATTTT
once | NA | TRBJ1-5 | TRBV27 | CASSPTLNQPQHF | TGTGCCAGCAGTCCCACCCTCAATCAGCCCCAGCATTTT
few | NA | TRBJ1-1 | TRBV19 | CASSSLTGPGTEAFF | TGTGCCAGTAGTTCTTTGACAGGCCCGGGAACTGAAGCTTTCTTT
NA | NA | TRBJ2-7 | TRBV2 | CASSTQLHPLYEQYF | TGTGCCAGCAGTACTCAACTGCACCCCCTTTACGAGCAGTACTTC
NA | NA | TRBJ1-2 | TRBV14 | CASSQAGTDYGYTF | TGTGCCAGCAGCCAAGCCGGGACGGATTATGGCTACACCTTC
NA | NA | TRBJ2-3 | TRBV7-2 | CASSFGNGRFADTQYF | TGTGCCAGCAGCTTCGGGAACGGGAGATTTGCAGATACGCAGTATTTT
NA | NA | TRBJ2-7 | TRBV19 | CASSVHSTYEQYF | TGTGCCAGTAGTGTGCACAGTACCTACGAGCAGTACTTC
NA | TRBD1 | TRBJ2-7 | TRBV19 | CASSINSGQTYEQYF | TGTGCCAGTAGTATAAATTCGGGACAGACCTACGAGCAGTACTTC
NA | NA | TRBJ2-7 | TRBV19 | CASSMNKGPGHYYEQYF | TGTGCCAGTAGTATGAACAAGGGACCGGGACACTACTACGAGCAGTACTTC
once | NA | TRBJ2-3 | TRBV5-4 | CASSSEDTQYF | TGTGCCAGCAGCTCTGAAGATACGCAGTATTTT
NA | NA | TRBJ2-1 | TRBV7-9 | CASSQLLAVRYNEQFF | TGTGCCAGCAGCCAGCTCCTTGCAGTTCGGTACAATGAGCAGTTCTTC
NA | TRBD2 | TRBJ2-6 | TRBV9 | CASSDREGSSLGANVLTF | TGTGCCAGCAGCGATAGGGAGGGATCCTCTCTGGGGGCCAACGTCCTGACTTTC
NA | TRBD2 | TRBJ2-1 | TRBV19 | CASSRGEGLNEQFF | TGTGCCAGTAGTAGGGGGGAGGGCCTCAATGAGCAGTTCTTC
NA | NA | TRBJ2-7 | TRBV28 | CASRTAGEQYF | TGTGCCAGCAGGACAGCTGGCGAGCAGTACTTC
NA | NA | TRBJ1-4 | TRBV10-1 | CASVFQDNEKLFF | TGCGCCAGCGTGTTTCAGGATAATGAAAAACTGTTTTTT
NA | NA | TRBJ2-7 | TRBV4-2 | CASSQVLGFPSYEQYF | TGTGCCAGCAGCCAAGTTCTTGGCTTCCCCTCCTACGAGCAGTACTTC
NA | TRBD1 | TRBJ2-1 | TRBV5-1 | CASSLVVGTGGSTYNEQFF | TGCGCCAGCAGCTTGGTAGTGGGGACAGGGGGTTCTACTTACAATGAGCAGTTCTTC
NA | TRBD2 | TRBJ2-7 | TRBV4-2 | CASSQERTSQHEQYF | TGTGCCAGCAGCCAGGAAAGGACTAGTCAGCACGAGCAGTACTTC
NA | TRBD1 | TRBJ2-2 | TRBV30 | CAWTTGAGGELFF | TGTGCCTGGACAACAGGGGCGGGCGGGGAGCTGTTTTTT
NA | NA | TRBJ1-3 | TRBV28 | CASSLAGEGSGNTIYF | TGTGCCAGCAGTTTAGCCGGGGAAGGCTCTGGAAACACCATATATTTT
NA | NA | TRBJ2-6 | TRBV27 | CASSPHPISGANVLTF | TGTGCCAGCAGCCCCCACCCGATATCTGGGGCCAACGTCCTGACTTTC
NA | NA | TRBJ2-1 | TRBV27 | CASSSPRERMDYNEQFF | TGTGCCAGCAGTTCTCCTAGGGAGAGGATGGACTACAATGAGCAGTTCTTC
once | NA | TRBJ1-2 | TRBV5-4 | CASSHTTANYYGYTF | TGTGCCAGCAGCCATACGACGGCCAATTATTATGGCTACACCTTC
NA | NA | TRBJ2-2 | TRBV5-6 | CASSLAQGVGTGELFF | TGTGCCAGCAGCTTGGCCCAGGGCGTAGGCACCGGGGAGCTGTTTTTT
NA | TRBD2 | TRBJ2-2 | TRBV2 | CASSEPPGGSRTGELFF | TGTGCCAGCAGTGAGCCTCCGGGCGGGAGTCGGACCGGGGAGCTGTTTTTT
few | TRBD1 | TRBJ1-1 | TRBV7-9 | CASSPQDREAFF | TGTGCCAGCAGCCCCCAGGACAGGGAAGCTTTCTTT
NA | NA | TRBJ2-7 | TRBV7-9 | CASSLDVSYEQYF | TGTGCCAGCAGCTTAGACGTCTCCTACGAGCAGTACTTC
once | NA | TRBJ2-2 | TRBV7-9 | CASSLLDYGTGELFF | TGTGCCAGCAGCTTACTCGATTACGGCACCGGGGAGCTGTTTTTT
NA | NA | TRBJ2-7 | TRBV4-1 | CASSLAYTTSYEQYF | TGCGCCAGCAGCCTAGCCTACACTACCTCCTACGAGCAGTACTTC
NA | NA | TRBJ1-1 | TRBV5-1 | CASCQESGGPEAFF | TGCGCCAGCTGCCAAGAGTCCGGGGGACCTGAAGCTTTCTTT
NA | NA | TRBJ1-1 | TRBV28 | CASSLAGILYTEAFF | TGTGCCAGCAGTTTAGCCGGGATTTTGTACACTGAAGCTTTCTTT
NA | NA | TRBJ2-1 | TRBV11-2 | CASSFRAGYNEQFF | TGTGCCAGCAGCTTCCGGGCGGGCTACAATGAGCAGTTCTTC
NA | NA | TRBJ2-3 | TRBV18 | CASSPRGQGTSGDDTQYF | TGTGCCAGCTCACCAAGGGGACAGGGCACTAGCGGTGATGATACGCAGTATTTT
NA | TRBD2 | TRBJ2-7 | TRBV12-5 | CASGLKRESREQYF | TGTGCTAGTGGTTTAAAGCGGGAGTCGCGAGAGCAGTACTTC
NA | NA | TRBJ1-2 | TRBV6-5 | CASSHPVRSNGYTF | TGTGCCAGCAGTCACCCCGTCCGTTCGAATGGCTACACCTTC
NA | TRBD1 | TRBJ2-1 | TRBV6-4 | CASSDSGDREQFF | TGTGCCAGCAGTGACTCGGGGGACAGAGAGCAGTTCTTC
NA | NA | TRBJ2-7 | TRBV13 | CASSLEGHKYEQYF | TGTGCCAGCAGCTTAGAGGGACACAAATACGAGCAGTACTTC